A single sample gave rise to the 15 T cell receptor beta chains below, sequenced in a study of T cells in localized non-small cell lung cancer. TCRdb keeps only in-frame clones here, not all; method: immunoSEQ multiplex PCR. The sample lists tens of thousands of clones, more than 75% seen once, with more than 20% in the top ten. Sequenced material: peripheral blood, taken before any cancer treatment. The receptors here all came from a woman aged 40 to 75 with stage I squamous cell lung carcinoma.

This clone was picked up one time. Here the CDR3 reads CASRGSGGTDTQYF. The CDR3 bases are TGTGCCAGCAGGGGTAGCGGGGGCACAGATACGCAGTATTTT. The chain recombines TRBV6-5 with TRBJ2-3; 8 nucleotides match TRBD2. The CDR3 covers 14 residues. With 6 bases clipped from V and 1 base from J, the junction kept 3 bases outside the gene matches. The germline V gene encodes CDR1 MNHEY and CDR2 SVGAGI.

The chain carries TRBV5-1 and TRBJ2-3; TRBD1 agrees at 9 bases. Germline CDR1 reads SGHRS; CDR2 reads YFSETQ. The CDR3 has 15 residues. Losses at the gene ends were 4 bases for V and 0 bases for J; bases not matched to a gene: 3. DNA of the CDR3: TGCGCCAGCAGCCTCGGACAGGGGAGCACAGATACGCAGTATTTT. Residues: CASSLGQGSTDTQYF. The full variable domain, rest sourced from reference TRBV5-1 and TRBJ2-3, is KAGVTQTPRYLIKTRGQQVTLSCSPISGHRSVSWYQQTPGQGLQFLFEYFSETQRNKGNFPGRFSGRQFSNSRSEMNVSTLELGDSALYLCASSLGQGSTDTQYFGPGTRLTVL.

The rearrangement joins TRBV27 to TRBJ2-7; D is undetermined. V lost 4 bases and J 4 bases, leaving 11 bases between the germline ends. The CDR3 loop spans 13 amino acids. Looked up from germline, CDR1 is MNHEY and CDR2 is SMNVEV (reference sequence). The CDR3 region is CASSSRTEYEQYF. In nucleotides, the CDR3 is TGTGCCAGCAGTTCCAGGACGGAGTACGAGCAGTACTTC.

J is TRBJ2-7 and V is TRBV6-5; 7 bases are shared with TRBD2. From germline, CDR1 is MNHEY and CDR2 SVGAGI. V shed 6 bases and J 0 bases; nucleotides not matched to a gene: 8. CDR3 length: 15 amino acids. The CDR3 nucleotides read TGTGCCAGCAGACCCGGACTAGGGAGCTCCTACGAGCAGTACTTC. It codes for CASRPGLGSSYEQYF.

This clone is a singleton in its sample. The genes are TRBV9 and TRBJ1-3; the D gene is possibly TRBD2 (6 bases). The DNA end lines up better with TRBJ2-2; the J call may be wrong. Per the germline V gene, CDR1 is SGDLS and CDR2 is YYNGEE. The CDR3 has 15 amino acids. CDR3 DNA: TGTGCCAGCAGCGAGGGAGGAGTTCAAGCCGGGGAGCTGTTTTTT. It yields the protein CASSEGGVQAGELFF.

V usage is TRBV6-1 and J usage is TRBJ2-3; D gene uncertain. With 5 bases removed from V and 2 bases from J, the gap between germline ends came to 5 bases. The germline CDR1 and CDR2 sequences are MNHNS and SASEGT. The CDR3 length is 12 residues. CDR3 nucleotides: TGTGCCAGCAGTACTCCCACAGATACGCAGTATTTT. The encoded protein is CASSTPTDTQYF.

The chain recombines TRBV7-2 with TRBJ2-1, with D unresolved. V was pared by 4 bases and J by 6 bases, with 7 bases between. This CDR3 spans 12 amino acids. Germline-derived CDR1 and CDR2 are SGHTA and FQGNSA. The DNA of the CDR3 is TGTGCCAGCAGCTACAGACGCAATGAGCAGTTCTTC. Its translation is CASSYRRNEQFF.

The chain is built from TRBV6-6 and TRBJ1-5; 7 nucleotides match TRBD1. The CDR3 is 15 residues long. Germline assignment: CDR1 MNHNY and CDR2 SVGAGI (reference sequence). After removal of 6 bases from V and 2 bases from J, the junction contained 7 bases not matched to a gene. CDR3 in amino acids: CASRPTGFRNQPQHF. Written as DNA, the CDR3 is TGTGCCAGCAGGCCGACAGGGTTCCGCAATCAGCCCCAGCATTTT.

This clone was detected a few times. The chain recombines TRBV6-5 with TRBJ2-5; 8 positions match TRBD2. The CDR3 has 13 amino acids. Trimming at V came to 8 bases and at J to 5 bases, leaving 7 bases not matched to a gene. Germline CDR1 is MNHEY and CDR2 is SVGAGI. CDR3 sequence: CASGGPGGETQYF. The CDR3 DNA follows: TGTGCCAGCGGGGGCCCGGGGGGGGAGACCCAGTACTTC.

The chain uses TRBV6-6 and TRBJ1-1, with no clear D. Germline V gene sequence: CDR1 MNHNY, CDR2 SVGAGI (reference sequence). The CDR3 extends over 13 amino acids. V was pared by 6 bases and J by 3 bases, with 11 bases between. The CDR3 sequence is CASRSRGDTEAFF. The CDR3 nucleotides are TGTGCCAGCAGGAGCCGGGGTGACACTGAAGCTTTCTTT.

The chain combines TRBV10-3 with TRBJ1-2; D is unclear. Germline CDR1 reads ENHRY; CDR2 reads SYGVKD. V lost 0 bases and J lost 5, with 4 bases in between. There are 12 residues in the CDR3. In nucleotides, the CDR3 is TGTGCCATCAGTGAGTCGGGATATGGCTACACCTTC. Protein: CAISESGYGYTF.

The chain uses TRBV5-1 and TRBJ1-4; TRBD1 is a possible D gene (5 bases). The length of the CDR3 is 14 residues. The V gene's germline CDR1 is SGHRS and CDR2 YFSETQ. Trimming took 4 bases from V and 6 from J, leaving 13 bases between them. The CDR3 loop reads CASSPSGQHEKLFF. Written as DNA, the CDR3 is TGCGCCAGCAGCCCTTCGGGGCAACATGAAAAACTGTTTTTT.

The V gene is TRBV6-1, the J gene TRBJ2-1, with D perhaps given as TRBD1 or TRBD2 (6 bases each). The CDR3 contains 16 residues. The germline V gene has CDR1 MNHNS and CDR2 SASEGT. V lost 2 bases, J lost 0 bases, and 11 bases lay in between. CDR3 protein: CASSEYPGASYNEQFF. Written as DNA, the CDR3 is TGTGCCAGCAGTGAATATCCGGGGGCCTCCTACAATGAGCAGTTCTTC.

The CDR3, as DNA: TGTGCCAGCAGCTCGCTACAGGGTGGCACCGGGGAGCTGTTTTTT. It is translated as CASSSLQGGTGELFF. The chain carries TRBV7-9 and TRBJ2-2, with D possibly matching TRBD1 (6 bases). V shed 4 bases and J shed 4 bases, with 13 bases lying between them. Germline lookup yields CDR1 SEHNR and CDR2 FQNEAQ (reference sequence). The CDR3 totals 15 residues. Full variable domain (remainder filled in from reference TRBV7-9 and TRBJ2-2): DTGVSQNPRHKITKRGQNVTFRCDPISEHNRLYWYRQTLGQGPEFLTYFQNEAQLEKSRLLSDRFSAERPKGSFSTLEIQRTEQGDSAMYLCASSSLQGGTGELFFGEGSRLTVL.

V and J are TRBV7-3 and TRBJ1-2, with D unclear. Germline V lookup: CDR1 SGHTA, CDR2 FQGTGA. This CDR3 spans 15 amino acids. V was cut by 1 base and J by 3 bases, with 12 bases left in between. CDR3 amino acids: CASSLSGGQDYGYTF. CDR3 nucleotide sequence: TGTGCCAGCAGCTTAAGCGGCGGGCAGGACTATGGCTACACCTTC.